Listed below are T cell receptor beta chains from one sample, sequenced in a study of PD-L1 blockade in urothelial cancer. The assay was immunoSEQ multiplex PCR, and TCRdb's table has in-frame clones only and misses some. The sample shows roughly 30,000 clones, approximately 86% of them seen only once. Material: PBMCs, obtained around atezolizumab (anti-PD-L1) treatment. These receptors came from a man in his forties or fifties with urothelial cancer. Each CDR3 is given with its conserved first and last residue. The order of the fields is J gene, clone size, D gene, V gene, CDR3 DNA, CDR3 protein. A D gene is named only where the DNA matches it firmly. Where a row states a size, it is once, few, many or the class of an expanded clone; other rows omit it.

TRBJ2-2	-	-	TRBV5-1	TGCGCCAGCAGCTTGGGAAATAGCGGGAACACCGGGGAGCTGTTTTTT	CASSLGNSGNTGELFF
TRBJ2-2	-	TRBD2	TRBV7-3	TGTGCCACCAGCCGGGGGGGGGACACCGGGGAGCTGTTTTTT	CATSRGGDTGELFF
TRBJ2-7	-	TRBD1	TRBV11-2	TGTGCCAGCAGCTTAGGGGGACAGAGACCCTACGAGCAGTACTTC	CASSLGGQRPYEQYF
TRBJ2-7	-	TRBD2	TRBV28	TGTGCCAGCAGACAGACGGGAGGTTCAGACGAGCAGTACTTC	CASRQTGGSDEQYF
TRBJ2-5	-	-	TRBV7-6	TGTGCCAGCAGCCCCCGGACAGCGAAAGAGACCCAGTACTTC	CASSPRTAKETQYF
TRBJ1-6	-	TRBD1	TRBV5-1	TGCGCCAGCAGCTTGGTACAGGGGTCCTATAATTCACCCCTCCACTTT	CASSLVQGSYNSPLHF
TRBJ2-7	-	-	TRBV10-3	TGTGCCATCAGTGAGCTTAAAGGGGGATACGAGCAGTACTTC	CAISELKGGYEQYF
TRBJ2-7	-	-	TRBV18	TGTGCCAGCTCACCACTGGGCTCCTACGAGCAGTACTTC	CASSPLGSYEQYF
TRBJ2-1	-	-	TRBV9	TGTGCCAGCAGCGGAAGGGGCAGCCCCAATGAGCAGTTCTTC	CASSGRGSPNEQFF
TRBJ1-5	-	TRBD1	TRBV2	TGTGCCAGCAGTTTGGGACAGGCTAGCAATCAGCCCCAGCATTTT	CASSLGQASNQPQHF
TRBJ1-2	-	-	TRBV2	TGTGCCAGCAGGTCGAAGGGGCCCAGGTATGGCTACACCTTC	CASRSKGPRYGYTF
TRBJ2-1	-	TRBD2	TRBV5-4	TGTGCCAGCAGCCCCTCCCCCGGGACTAGCGCCAATGAGCAGTTCTTC	CASSPSPGTSANEQFF
TRBJ1-5	medium-sized	TRBD1	TRBV28	TGTGCCAGCAGGTGGGACAGATTGAGCAATCAGCCCCAGCATTTT	CASRWDRLSNQPQHF
TRBJ2-5	-	TRBD2	TRBV15	TGTGCCACCAGCAGGATGGGGGGACTAGCGGGAGGTCGAGAGACCCAGTACTTC	CATSRMGGLAGGRETQYF
TRBJ1-5	-	-	TRBV4-3	TGCGCCAGCAGCCAAGGGGGGGGCAGTAATCAGCCCCAGCATTTT	CASSQGGGSNQPQHF
TRBJ2-7	-	-	TRBV14	TGTGCCAGCAGCCGACGGAACAGTCAATCCTACGAGCAGTACTTC	CASSRRNSQSYEQYF
TRBJ1-2	-	-	TRBV19	TGTGCCAGTAGTATCTGGAAGACGGGAGGCTACACCTTC	CASSIWKTGGYTF
TRBJ2-3	-	TRBD1	TRBV9	TGTGCCAGCAGCGCCGGGACAGGATACACAGATACGCAGTATTTT	CASSAGTGYTDTQYF
TRBJ2-5	-	TRBD1	TRBV5-1	TGCGCCAGCAGCTCATTCGGGACAGGGGGAAAGGAAGAGACCCAGTACTTC	CASSSFGTGGKEETQYF
TRBJ2-1	-	TRBD2	TRBV7-6	TGTGCCAGCAGCTTAGTTCGGGGGCTGGGACTAGCGGGAGGGCAAGATGAGCAGTTCTTC	CASSLVRGLGLAGGQDEQFF
TRBJ2-2	-	TRBD2	TRBV5-1	TGCGCCAGCAGCATTGATAGCGGGATGACCGGGGAGCTGTTTTTT	CASSIDSGMTGELFF
TRBJ1-2	once	TRBD1	TRBV4-3	TGCGCCAGCAGCCAAGAAATGAAGCACAGGGGCGGCTACACCTTC	CASSQEMKHRGGYTF
TRBJ1-3	once	-	TRBV6-1	TGTGCCAGCGCGCCAGGGGTGGGAAACACCATATATTTT	CASAPGVGNTIYF
TRBJ2-1	-	-	TRBV7-3	TGTGCCAGCAGCCGTGGGCTATCCTACAATGAGCAGTTCTTC	CASSRGLSYNEQFF
TRBJ2-3	once	-	TRBV9	TGTGCCAGCAGCGTAGGGGCAGGATTAGATACGCAGTATTTT	CASSVGAGLDTQYF
TRBJ2-7	-	TRBD2	TRBV2	TGTGCCAGCAGTAGAATCTCCATACCGGGACTAGCGGGAGAGGCAGACGAGCAGTACTTC	CASSRISIPGLAGEADEQYF
TRBJ1-2	-	-	TRBV27	TGTGCCAGCAGTCCTCGGAATAGCGGGACCTCCTATGGCTACACCTTC	CASSPRNSGTSYGYTF
TRBJ1-1	-	TRBD1	TRBV7-9	TGTGCCAGCAGCTTTTCAGGGGGGAACACTGAAGCTTTCTTT	CASSFSGGNTEAFF
TRBJ2-5	-	TRBD1	TRBV5-6	TGTGCCAGCAGCTACAGGGGGCTGGAGACCCAGTACTTC	CASSYRGLETQYF
TRBJ1-1	-	-	TRBV5-6	TGTGCCAGCAGCTTTGCAGGCTCCAATGAAGCTTTCTTT	CASSFAGSNEAFF
TRBJ1-5	-	-	TRBV19	TGTGCCAGTAGTGTAAGGGGCGGTCAGCCCCAGCATTTT	CASSVRGGQPQHF
TRBJ1-5	-	TRBD1	TRBV23-1	TGCGCCAGCAGTCAATCAGAGACAGGGTGCAATCAGCCCCAGCATTTT	CASSQSETGCNQPQHF
TRBJ2-4	-	-	TRBV14	TGTGCCAGCAGCCTCGGGGGTATCGGCAAAAACATTCAGTACTTC	CASSLGGIGKNIQYF
TRBJ1-1	-	-	TRBV14	TGTGCCAGCAGCTTACACAAAAACACTGAAGCTTTCTTT	CASSLHKNTEAFF
TRBJ2-7	-	-	TRBV6-5	TGTGCCAGCAGTCCAGCCGGGACAAACTACGAGCAGTACTTC	CASSPAGTNYEQYF
TRBJ2-1	-	-	TRBV11-2	TGTGCCAGCAGCTTGGAGCGGAATGAGCAGTTCTTC	CASSLERNEQFF
TRBJ2-7	-	TRBD1	TRBV6-4	TGTGCCACCAGACAGGGGGGCTGCGAGCAGTACTTC	CATRQGGCEQYF